The TCR beta chain under discussion was sequenced for a study of T cells in localized non-small cell lung cancer. Findings and limits, study-wide: Within adjacent lung there appeared a median roughly 60 of the top 100 tumor clones.

Concerning this clone itself: Antigen: not known.

The table came from immunoSEQ multiplex PCR; TCRdb's copy has only in-frame clones and leaves some out. The sample lists approximately 24,000 clones, roughly 80% occurring once. The CDR3 is made up of 17 amino acids. Germline V gives CDR1 SGHTA, CDR2 FQGTGA. V lost 5 bases to trimming and J lost 2 bases, with 16 bases between them. The chain employs TRBV7-3 and TRBJ2-6; perhaps D is TRBD1 or TRBD2 (6 bases each). The receptor was isolated from a man aged 40 to 70 with stage III squamous cell lung carcinoma. The specimen was peripheral blood, collected before any cancer treatment. The CDR3 nucleotides are TGTGCCAGCAGCGGAGGGCTTTACAGGGCTGGGGCCAACGTCCTGACTTTC. This encodes CASSGGLYRAGANVLTF.